A selection of T cell receptor beta chains follows, all from one sample in a study of vaccination and CD4 T cells after COVID-19. For these TCRs, the target antigens are not known. MiXCR was run by TCRdb on the PCR reads, yielding one entry per CDR3 protein. Of about 5,600 distinct CDR3 sequences listed, about half are singletons. Sequenced: CD4+ T cells from blood, cultured in vitro. These receptors all come from a human donor who had recovered from COVID-19. Each CDR3 is given with its conserved first and last residue. Each record gives: clone size, V gene, D gene, J gene, CDR3 protein, CDR3 DNA. A D gene is named only where the DNA matches it firmly. Part of the rows lack a size; the others show once, few, many or a class for expanded clones.

.,TRBV7-4,.,TRBJ2-5,CASSQGGLQETQYF,TGCGCCAGCAGCCAGGGCGGCCTTCAAGAGACCCAGTACTTC
few,TRBV20-1,.,TRBJ1-2,CSASSGRYTF,TGCAGTGCTAGCTCTGGGAGGTACACCTTC
.,TRBV15,TRBD2,TRBJ2-1,CATSRPTSGSLDEQFF,TGTGCCACCAGCAGGCCCACTAGCGGGAGTCTGGATGAGCAGTTCTTC
few,TRBV6-1,.,TRBJ1-6,CASRRDGDSPLHF,TGTGCCAGCAGGCGGGACGGAGATTCACCCCTCCACTTT
.,TRBV11-2,TRBD2,TRBJ2-7,CASSRGTSGTFSYEQYF,TGTGCCAGCAGTCGAGGGACTAGCGGGACCTTTTCCTACGAGCAGTACTTC
.,TRBV20-1,.,TRBJ2-3,CSARDLLRRTNADTQYF,TGCAGTGCTAGAGACTTGCTACGACGGACAAACGCAGATACGCAGTATTTT
few,TRBV20-1,TRBD2,TRBJ2-3,CSARDTLAGDTDTQYF,TGCAGTGCTAGAGATACCCTAGCGGGCGACACAGATACGCAGTATTTT
.,TRBV6-1,.,TRBJ1-6,CASTPEVGRSNSPLHF,TGTGCCAGCACCCCAGAAGTTGGCAGGTCTAACTCACCCCTCCACTTT
.,TRBV7-6,.,TRBJ1-1,CASSFAQGNTEAFF,TGTGCCAGCAGCTTTGCTCAGGGGAACACTGAAGCTTTCTTT
.,TRBV7-6,.,TRBJ2-3,CASSLTVADTQYF,TGTGCCAGCAGCTTAACAGTCGCAGATACGCAGTATTTT
few,TRBV10-3,.,TRBJ1-1,CAISHSDTEAFF,TGTGCCATCAGCCACTCGGACACTGAAGCTTTCTTT
.,TRBV7-9,.,TRBJ2-7,CASSLTGPSYEQYF,TGTGCCAGCAGCTTAACAGGACCCAGCTACGAGCAGTACTTC
few,TRBV5-4,TRBD2,TRBJ2-3,CASSLKREARDTQYF,TGTGCCAGCAGCCTCAAGCGGGAGGCTAGGGATACGCAGTATTTT
.,TRBV20-1,TRBD1,TRBJ1-5,CSARDWERAGGSDQPQHF,TGCAGTGCTAGAGATTGGGAACGTGCAGGGGGCTCGGATCAGCCCCAGCATTTT
.,TRBV6-1,.,TRBJ2-1,CASRIGGSGYNEQFF,TGTGCCAGCAGAATCGGTGGCTCGGGCTACAATGAGCAGTTCTTC
.,TRBV12-3/TRBV12-4,TRBD1,TRBJ2-5,CASSLGFARDSETQYF,TGTGCCAGCAGTTTAGGGTTTGCGAGGGACAGTGAGACCCAGTACTTC
.,TRBV5-1,TRBD2,TRBJ2-5,CASSTGTSGRPNQETQYF,TGCGCCAGCAGCACCGGGACTAGCGGGAGACCCAACCAAGAGACCCAGTACTTC
.,TRBV19,.,TRBJ2-1,CASSPSPRYEQFF,TGTGCCAGTAGTCCCAGCCCCCGCTATGAGCAGTTCTTC
.,TRBV20-1,.,TRBJ2-4,CSARVDPAKNIQYF,TGCAGTGCTAGAGTAGACCCCGCCAAAAACATTCAGTACTTC
.,TRBV30,TRBD2,TRBJ2-5,CAWTRSGGAWETQYF,TGTGCCTGGACAAGAAGCGGGGGGGCCTGGGAGACCCAGTACTTC
medium-sized,TRBV12-3/TRBV12-4,.,TRBJ1-5,CASSFGGLSNQPQHF,TGTGCCAGCAGTTTTGGAGGGCTTAGCAATCAGCCCCAGCATTTT
medium-sized,TRBV7-3,.,TRBJ2-2,CASSKLNGELFF,TGTGCCAGCAGCAAATTAAACGGGGAGCTGTTTTTT
.,TRBV14,.,TRBJ1-5,CASSQTFLDASNQPQHF,TGTGCCAGCAGCCAGACGTTCTTGGACGCCAGCAATCAGCCCCAGCATTTT
.,TRBV6-1,.,TRBJ2-2,CASSEVAANTGELFF,TGTGCCAGCAGTGAAGTAGCAGCGAACACCGGGGAGCTGTTTTTT
.,TRBV6-1,.,TRBJ2-1,CAGGPGEEQFF,TGTGCCGGAGGACCGGGGGAGGAGCAGTTCTTC
.,TRBV7-9,TRBD1,TRBJ1-1,CASSPRWWTGRTEAFF,TGTGCCAGCAGCCCGCGATGGTGGACAGGGCGAACTGAAGCTTTCTTT
.,TRBV6-5,.,TRBJ2-3,CASSLRASESTDTQYF,TGTGCCAGCAGTTTAAGGGCTAGCGAGAGCACAGATACGCAGTATTTT
.,TRBV2,TRBD1,TRBJ2-6,CASGGDRGLSGANVLTF,TGTGCCAGCGGGGGGGACAGGGGGCTCTCTGGGGCCAACGTCCTGACTTTC
few,TRBV30,TRBD1,TRBJ1-2,CACRDRGDYGYTF,TGTGCCTGCCGGGACAGGGGTGACTATGGCTACACCTTC
few,TRBV7-8,.,TRBJ2-2,CASSPRRANTGELFF,TGTGCCAGCAGCCCCCGCCGGGCGAACACCGGGGAGCTGTTTTTT
.,TRBV7-2,TRBD1,TRBJ1-1,CASSLLGTGNTEAFF,TGTGCCAGCAGCTTACTAGGGACAGGGAACACTGAAGCTTTCTTT
few,TRBV7-3,.,TRBJ2-7,CASSLTGTTREQYF,TGTGCCAGCAGCTTAACCGGAACTACAAGGGAGCAGTACTTC
.,TRBV6-2/TRBV6-3,.,TRBJ2-1,CASTLVGQGWNEQFF,TGTGCCAGCACCCTAGTCGGGCAGGGGTGGAATGAGCAGTTCTTC
.,TRBV24-1,.,TRBJ2-5,CATSVTGVEETQYF,TGTGCCACCAGTGTAACAGGCGTAGAAGAGACCCAGTACTTC
.,TRBV7-9,TRBD1,TRBJ2-5,CASSPTTGVVETQYF,TGTGCCAGCAGCCCTACTACAGGGGTGGTCGAGACCCAGTACTTC
large,TRBV6-5,.,TRBJ1-1,CASSYSITGMGSEAFF,TGTGCCAGCAGTTACTCGATCACGGGGATGGGGAGTGAAGCTTTCTTT
.,TRBV18,.,TRBJ1-1,CASSSMTGSNTEAFF,TGTGCCAGCTCATCAATGACAGGTTCCAACACTGAAGCTTTCTTT
.,TRBV7-2,.,TRBJ1-2,CASSFARAPGYTF,TGTGCCAGCAGCTTTGCCAGGGCCCCTGGCTACACCTTC
.,TRBV6-2/TRBV6-3,TRBD1,TRBJ1-6,CASSSHGGGQGSSYNSPLHF,TGTGCCAGCAGTTCTCACGGAGGCGGACAGGGGAGCTCCTATAATTCACCCCTCCACTTT
.,TRBV12-3/TRBV12-4,TRBD2,TRBJ2-5,CASSFSAVRGAQYF,TGTGCCAGCAGTTTTTCGGCCGTCCGGGGGGCCCAGTACTTC
.,TRBV7-2,TRBD1,TRBJ1-1,CASSFRQGPLEAFF,TGTGCCAGCAGCTTCAGACAGGGCCCCCTTGAAGCTTTCTTT
.,TRBV6-1,.,TRBJ2-7,CASREDNSYEQYF,TGTGCCAGCAGAGAGGACAACTCCTACGAGCAGTACTTC
few,TRBV7-3,.,TRBJ1-1,CASSPGQFELGTEAFF,TGTGCCAGCAGTCCTGGACAATTCGAACTGGGGACTGAAGCTTTCTTT
.,TRBV7-2,TRBD2,TRBJ2-1,CASSVSGGVSYNEQFF,TGTGCCAGCAGCGTTAGCGGGGGGGTCTCCTACAATGAGCAGTTCTTC
few,TRBV24-1,.,TRBJ1-2,CATSDGALNYGYTF,TGTGCCACCAGTGACGGGGCGCTGAACTATGGCTACACCTTC
.,TRBV5-4,.,TRBJ2-2,CASSPARVGTGELFF,TGTGCCAGCAGCCCAGCCCGGGTGGGCACCGGGGAGCTGTTTTTT
few,TRBV7-2,.,TRBJ1-2,CASSLEGRGMGGYTF,TGTGCCAGCAGCTTAGAAGGCCGGGGCATGGGTGGCTACACCTTC
.,TRBV5-1,.,TRBJ1-5,CASSLGQMDNQPQHF,TGCGCCAGCAGCTTGGGACAGATGGACAATCAGCCCCAGCATTTT
once,TRBV30,TRBD1,TRBJ2-6,CAWSRGLGANVLTF,TGTGCCTGGAGCAGGGGGCTCGGGGCCAACGTCCTGACTTTC
.,TRBV7-2,.,TRBJ1-2,CASSLERAGPGISNYGYTF,TGTGCCAGCAGCTTAGAACGGGCAGGGCCGGGTATTTCTAACTATGGCTACACCTTC
few,TRBV6-5,TRBD1,TRBJ2-2,CASSYGTGVRNTGELFF,TGTGCCAGCAGTTACGGGACAGGGGTTCGGAACACCGGGGAGCTGTTTTTT
.,TRBV14,.,TRBJ1-2,CASSQGWGYGYTF,TGTGCCAGCAGCCAAGGTTGGGGCTATGGCTACACCTTC
.,TRBV30,.,TRBJ1-2,CACQSTRGYGYTF,TGTGCCTGCCAATCAACGAGGGGATATGGCTACACCTTC
.,TRBV6-1,TRBD2,TRBJ2-7,CASSEFERDRYEQYF,TGTGCCAGCAGTGAATTCGAGCGGGATCGGTACGAGCAGTACTTC
.,TRBV6-1,.,TRBJ1-2,CASSELPSYGYTF,TGTGCCAGCAGTGAACTTCCCAGTTATGGCTACACCTTC